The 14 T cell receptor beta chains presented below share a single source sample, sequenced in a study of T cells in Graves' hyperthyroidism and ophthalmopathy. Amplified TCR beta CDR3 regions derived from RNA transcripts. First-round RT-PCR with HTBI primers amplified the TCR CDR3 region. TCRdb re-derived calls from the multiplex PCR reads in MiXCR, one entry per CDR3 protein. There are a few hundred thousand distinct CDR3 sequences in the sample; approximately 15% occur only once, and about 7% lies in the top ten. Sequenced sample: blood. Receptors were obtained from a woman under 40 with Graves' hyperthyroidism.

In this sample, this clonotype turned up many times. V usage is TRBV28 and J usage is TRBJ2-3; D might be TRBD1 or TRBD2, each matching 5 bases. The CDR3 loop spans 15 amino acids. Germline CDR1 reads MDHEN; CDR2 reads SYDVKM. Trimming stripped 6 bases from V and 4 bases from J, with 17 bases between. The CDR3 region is CASRQSAGSSDTQYF. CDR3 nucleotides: TGTGCCAGCAGGCAATCGGCAGGGAGTTCAGATACGCAGTATTTT.

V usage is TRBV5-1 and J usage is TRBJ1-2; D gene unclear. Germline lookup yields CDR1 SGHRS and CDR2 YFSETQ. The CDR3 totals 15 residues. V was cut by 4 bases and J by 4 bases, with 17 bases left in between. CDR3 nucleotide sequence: TGCGCCAGCAGCCAGGTCACCGGTGGTGGCTATGGCTACACCTTC. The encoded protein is CASSQVTGGGYGYTF. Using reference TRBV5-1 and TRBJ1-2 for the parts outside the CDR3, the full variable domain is KAGVTQTPRYLIKTRGQQVTLSCSPISGHRSVSWYQQTPGQGLQFLFEYFSETQRNKGNFPGRFSGRQFSNSRSEMNVSTLELGDSALYLCASSQVTGGGYGYTFGSGTRLTVV.

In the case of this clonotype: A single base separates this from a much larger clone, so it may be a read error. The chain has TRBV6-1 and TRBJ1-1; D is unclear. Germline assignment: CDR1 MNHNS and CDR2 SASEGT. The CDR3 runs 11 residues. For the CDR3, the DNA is TGTGCCTGCAGTGATGACTCTTGGGCTTTCTTT. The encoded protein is CACSDDSWAFF.

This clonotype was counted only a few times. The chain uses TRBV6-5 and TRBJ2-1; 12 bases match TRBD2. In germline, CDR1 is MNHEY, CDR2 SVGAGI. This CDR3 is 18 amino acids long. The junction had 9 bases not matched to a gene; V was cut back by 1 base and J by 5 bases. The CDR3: CASSYYVGLAGTDNEQFF. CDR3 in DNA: TGTGCCAGCAGTTACTACGTCGGACTAGCGGGGACGGACAATGAGCAGTTCTTC.

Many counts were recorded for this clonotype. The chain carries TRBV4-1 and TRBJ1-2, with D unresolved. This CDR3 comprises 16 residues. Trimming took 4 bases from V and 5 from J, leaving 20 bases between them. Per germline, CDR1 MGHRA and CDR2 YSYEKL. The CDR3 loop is CASSLGRTMQVYGYTF. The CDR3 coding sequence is TGCGCCAGCAGCCTCGGCAGGACCATGCAAGTATATGGCTACACCTTC.

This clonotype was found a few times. This CDR3 is CASSQTWGEGQPQHF. DNA of the CDR3: TGCGCCAGCAGCCAAACATGGGGAGAAGGACAGCCCCAGCATTTT. V is TRBV4-3 and J is TRBJ1-5; D unclear. The CDR3 is made up of 15 amino acids. V lost 2 bases and J lost 7, with 15 bases in between. Looked up from germline, CDR1 is LGHNA and CDR2 is YSLEER.

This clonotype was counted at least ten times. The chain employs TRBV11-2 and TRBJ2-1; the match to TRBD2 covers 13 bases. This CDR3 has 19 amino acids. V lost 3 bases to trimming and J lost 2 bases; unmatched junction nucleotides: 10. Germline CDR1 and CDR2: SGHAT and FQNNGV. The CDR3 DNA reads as TGTGCCAGCAGCTTCTTCGCGGGGACTAGCGGGACCCCCTACAATGAGCAGTTCTTC. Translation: CASSFFAGTSGTPYNEQFF.

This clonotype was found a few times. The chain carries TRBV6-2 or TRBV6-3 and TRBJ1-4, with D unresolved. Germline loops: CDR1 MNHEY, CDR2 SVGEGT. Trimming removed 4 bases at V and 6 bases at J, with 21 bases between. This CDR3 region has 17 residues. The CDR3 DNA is TGTGCCAGCAGTTCCTGGGATCCGACGGGGAAACATGAAAAACTGTTTTTT. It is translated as CASSSWDPTGKHEKLFF.

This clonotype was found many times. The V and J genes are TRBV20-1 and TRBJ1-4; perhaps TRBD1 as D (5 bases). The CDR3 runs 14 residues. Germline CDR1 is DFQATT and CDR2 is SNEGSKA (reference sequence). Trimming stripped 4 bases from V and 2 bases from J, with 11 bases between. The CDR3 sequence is CSATGGTTNEKLFF. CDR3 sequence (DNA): TGCAGTGCTACTGGGGGGACTACTAATGAAAAACTGTTTTTT.

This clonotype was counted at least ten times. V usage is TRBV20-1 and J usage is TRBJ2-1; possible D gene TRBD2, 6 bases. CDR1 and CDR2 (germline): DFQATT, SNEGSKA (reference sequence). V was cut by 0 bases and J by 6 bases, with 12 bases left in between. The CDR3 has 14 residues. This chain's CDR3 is CSARDFGAGNEQFF. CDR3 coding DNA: TGCAGTGCTAGAGATTTCGGAGCGGGCAATGAGCAGTTCTTC.

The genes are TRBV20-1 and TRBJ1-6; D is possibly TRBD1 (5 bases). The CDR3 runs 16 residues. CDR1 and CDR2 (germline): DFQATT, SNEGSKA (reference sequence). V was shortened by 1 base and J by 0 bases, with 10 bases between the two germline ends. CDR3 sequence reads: CSARGRESSYNSPLHF. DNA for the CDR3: TGCAGTGCTAGAGGCAGGGAGAGCTCCTATAATTCACCCCTCCACTTT.

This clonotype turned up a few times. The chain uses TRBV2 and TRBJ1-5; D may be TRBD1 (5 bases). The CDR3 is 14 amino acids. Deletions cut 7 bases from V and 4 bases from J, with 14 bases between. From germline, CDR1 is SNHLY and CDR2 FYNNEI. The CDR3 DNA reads TGTGCCAGCACCCGAGAGAGGGGTAATCAGCCCCAGCATTTT. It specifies CASTRERGNQPQHF. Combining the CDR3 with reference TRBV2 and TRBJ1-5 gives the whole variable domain EPEVTQTPSHQVTQMGQEVILRCVPISNHLYFYWYRQILGQKVEFLVSFYNNEISEKSEIFDDQFSVERPDGSNFTLKIRSTKLEDSAMYFCASTRERGNQPQHFGDGTRLSIL.

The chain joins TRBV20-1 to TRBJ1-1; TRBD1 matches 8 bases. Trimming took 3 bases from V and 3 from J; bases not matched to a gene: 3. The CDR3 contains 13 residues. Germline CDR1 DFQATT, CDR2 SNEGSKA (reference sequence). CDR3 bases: TGCAGTGCTAGGACAGGGGTCCACACTGAAGCTTTCTTT. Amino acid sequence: CSARTGVHTEAFF.

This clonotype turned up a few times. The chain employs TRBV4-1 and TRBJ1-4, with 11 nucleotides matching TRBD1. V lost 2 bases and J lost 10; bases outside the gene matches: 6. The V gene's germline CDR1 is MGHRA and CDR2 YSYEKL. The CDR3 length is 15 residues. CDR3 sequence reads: CASSQPGQGDGKLFF. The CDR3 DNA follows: TGCGCCAGCAGCCAACCGGGACAGGGGGATGGAAAACTGTTTTTT.